This T cell receptor beta chain was sequenced during a study of blood T cell repertoires in COVID-19. TCRdb's copy holds only in-frame clones and misses some; the assay was immunoSEQ multiplex PCR. The sample has some 300,000 clones; less than 90% are singletons. The junction had 3 bases not matched to a gene; V was cut back by 4 bases and J by 1 base. There are 15 residues in the CDR3. Germline CDR1 is SGDLS and CDR2 is YYNGEE. Input material: peripheral blood. This TCR was recovered from a woman between 70 and 85 years old with COVID-19, enrolled during active disease. The chain recombines TRBV9 with TRBJ1-4; TRBD1 aligns across 8 bases. The CDR3 spells CASSNDRGTNEKLFF. The CDR3 region has the DNA TGTGCCAGCAGCAATGACAGGGGAACTAATGAAAAACTGTTTTTT.